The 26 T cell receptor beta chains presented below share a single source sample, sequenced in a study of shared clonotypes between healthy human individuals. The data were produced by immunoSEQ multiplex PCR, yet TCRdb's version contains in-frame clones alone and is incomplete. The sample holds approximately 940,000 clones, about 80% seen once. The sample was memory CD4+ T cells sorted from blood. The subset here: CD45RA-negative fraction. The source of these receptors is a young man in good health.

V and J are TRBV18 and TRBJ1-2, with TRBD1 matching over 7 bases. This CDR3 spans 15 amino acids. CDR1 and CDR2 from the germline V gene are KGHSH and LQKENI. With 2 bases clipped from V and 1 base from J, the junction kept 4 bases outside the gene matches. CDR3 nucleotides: TGTGCCAGCTCACCAGAGGGACAGCTTAACTATGGCTACACCTTC. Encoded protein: CASSPEGQLNYGYTF.

In nucleotides, the CDR3 is TGTGCCAGCAGGCTCGACTCCTACGAGCAGTACTTC. It encodes CASRLDSYEQYF. The chain uses TRBV6-6 and TRBJ2-7; no firm D call. Germline CDR1 MNHNY, CDR2 SVGAGI (reference sequence). Trimming removed 6 bases at V and 0 bases at J, with 6 bases between. The CDR3 is made up of 12 amino acids.

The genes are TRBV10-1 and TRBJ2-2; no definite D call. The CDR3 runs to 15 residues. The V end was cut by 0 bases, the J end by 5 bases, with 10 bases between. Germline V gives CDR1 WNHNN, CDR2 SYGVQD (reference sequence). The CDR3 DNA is TGCGCCAGCAGTGAGTCGGATTTCAGGACCGGGGAGCTGTTTTTT. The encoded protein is CASSESDFRTGELFF.

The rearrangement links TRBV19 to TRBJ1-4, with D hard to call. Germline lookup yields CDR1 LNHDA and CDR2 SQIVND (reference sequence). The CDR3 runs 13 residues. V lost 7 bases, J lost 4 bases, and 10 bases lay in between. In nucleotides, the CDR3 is TGTGCCAGTACGGAACCGTTTAATGAAAAACTGTTTTTT. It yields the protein CASTEPFNEKLFF.

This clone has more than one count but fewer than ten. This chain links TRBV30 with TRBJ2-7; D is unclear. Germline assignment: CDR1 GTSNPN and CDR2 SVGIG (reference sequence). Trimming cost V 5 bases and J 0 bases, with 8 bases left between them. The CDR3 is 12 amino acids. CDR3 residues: CAWGRLSYEQYF. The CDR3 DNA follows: TGTGCCTGGGGACGGCTCTCCTACGAGCAGTACTTC.

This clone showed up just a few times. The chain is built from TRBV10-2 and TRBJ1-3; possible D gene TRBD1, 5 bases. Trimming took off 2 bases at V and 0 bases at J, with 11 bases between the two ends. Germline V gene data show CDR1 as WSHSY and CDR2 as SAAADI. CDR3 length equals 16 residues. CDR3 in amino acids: CASSERTGPSGNTIYF. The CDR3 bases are TGCGCCAGCAGTGAGAGGACGGGACCCTCTGGAAACACCATATATTTT.

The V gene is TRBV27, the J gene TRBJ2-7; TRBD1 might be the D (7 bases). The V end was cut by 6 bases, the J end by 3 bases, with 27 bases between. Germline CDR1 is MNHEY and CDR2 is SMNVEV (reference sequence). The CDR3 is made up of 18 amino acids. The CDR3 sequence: CASSRIGSRRGVYYEQYF. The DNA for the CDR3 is TGTGCCAGCAGCCGCATAGGCTCCCGCAGGGGGGTATACTACGAGCAGTACTTC.

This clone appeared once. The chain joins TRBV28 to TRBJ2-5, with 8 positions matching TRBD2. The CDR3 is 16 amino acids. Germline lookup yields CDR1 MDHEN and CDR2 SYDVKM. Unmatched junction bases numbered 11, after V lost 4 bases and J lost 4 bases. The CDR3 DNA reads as TGTGCCAGCAGTTCTCTACCGGGACTAGTTCGAGAGACCCAGTACTTC. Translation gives CASSSLPGLVRETQYF.

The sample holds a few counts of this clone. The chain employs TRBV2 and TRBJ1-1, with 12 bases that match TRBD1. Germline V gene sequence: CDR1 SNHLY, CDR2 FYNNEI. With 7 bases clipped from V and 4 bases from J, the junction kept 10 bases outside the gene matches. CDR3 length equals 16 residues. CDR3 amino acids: CASIGTGGFRGTEAFF. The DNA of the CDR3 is TGTGCCAGCATCGGGACAGGGGGCTTTCGGGGCACTGAAGCTTTCTTT.

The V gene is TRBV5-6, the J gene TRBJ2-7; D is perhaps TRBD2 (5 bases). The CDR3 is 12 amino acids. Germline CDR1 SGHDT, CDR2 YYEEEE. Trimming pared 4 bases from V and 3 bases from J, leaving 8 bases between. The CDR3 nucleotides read TGTGCCAGCAGCCAGGACTTCTACGAGCAGTACTTC. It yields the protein CASSQDFYEQYF.

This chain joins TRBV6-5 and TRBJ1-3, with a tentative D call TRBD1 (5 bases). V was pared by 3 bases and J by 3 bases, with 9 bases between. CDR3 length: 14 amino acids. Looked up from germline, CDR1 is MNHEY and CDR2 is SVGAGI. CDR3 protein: CASSYGGYGNTIYF. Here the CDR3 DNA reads TGTGCCAGCAGTTATGGGGGGTATGGAAACACCATATATTTT.

The CDR3 bases are TGTGCCAGCTCATCGACTAGCGGGGGGGCGGATACGCAGTATTTT. Protein: CASSSTSGGADTQYF. The V gene is TRBV18, the J gene TRBJ2-3; 14 positions agree with TRBD2. This CDR3 is 15 amino acids long. The V gene end was trimmed by 5 bases and the J gene end by 6 bases; junction bases not matched to a gene: 4. Germline V gene lookup returns CDR1 KGHSH and CDR2 LQKENI.

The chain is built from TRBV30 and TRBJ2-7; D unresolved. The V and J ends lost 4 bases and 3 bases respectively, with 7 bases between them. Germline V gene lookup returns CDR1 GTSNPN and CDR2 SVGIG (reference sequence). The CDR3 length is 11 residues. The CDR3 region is CAWKTNYEQYF. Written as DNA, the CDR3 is TGTGCCTGGAAGACAAACTACGAGCAGTACTTC.

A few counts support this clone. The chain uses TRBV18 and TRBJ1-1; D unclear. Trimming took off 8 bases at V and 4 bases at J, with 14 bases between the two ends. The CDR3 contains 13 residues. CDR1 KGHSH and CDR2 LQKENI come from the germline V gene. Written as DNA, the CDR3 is TGTGCCAGCACCCAAAGTCCTAGCACTGAAGCTTTCTTT. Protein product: CASTQSPSTEAFF.

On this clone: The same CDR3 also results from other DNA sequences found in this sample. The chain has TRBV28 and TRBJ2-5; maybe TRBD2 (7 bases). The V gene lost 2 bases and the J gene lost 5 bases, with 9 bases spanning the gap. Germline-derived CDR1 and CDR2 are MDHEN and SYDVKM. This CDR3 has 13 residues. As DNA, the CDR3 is TGTGCCAGCAGTTTAGCGGGGGCGGAGACCCAGTACTTC. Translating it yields CASSLAGAETQYF.

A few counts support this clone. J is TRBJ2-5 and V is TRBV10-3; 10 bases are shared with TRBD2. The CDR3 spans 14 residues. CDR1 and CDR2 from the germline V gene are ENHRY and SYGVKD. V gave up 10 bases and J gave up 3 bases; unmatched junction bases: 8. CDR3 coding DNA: TGTGCCACTGCACCGGGACTAGCGAAAGAGACCCAGTACTTC. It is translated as CATAPGLAKETQYF.

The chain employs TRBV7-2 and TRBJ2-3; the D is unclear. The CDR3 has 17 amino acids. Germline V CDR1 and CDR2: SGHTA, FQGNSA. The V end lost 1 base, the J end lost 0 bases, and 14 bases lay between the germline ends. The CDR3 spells CASSLGVGLRSTDTQYF. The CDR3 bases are TGTGCCAGCAGCTTAGGAGTTGGGCTACGCAGCACAGATACGCAGTATTTT.

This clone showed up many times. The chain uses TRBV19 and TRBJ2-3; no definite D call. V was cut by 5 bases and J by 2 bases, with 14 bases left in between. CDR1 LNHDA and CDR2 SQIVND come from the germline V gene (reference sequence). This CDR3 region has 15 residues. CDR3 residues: CASSPQTPITDTQYF. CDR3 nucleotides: TGTGCCAGTAGTCCACAGACTCCCATCACAGATACGCAGTATTTT.

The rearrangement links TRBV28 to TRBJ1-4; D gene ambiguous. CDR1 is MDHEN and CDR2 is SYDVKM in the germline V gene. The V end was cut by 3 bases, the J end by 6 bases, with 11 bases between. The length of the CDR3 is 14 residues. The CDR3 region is CASSLHGQDEKLFF. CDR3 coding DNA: TGTGCCAGCAGTTTGCATGGGCAGGATGAAAAACTGTTTTTT.

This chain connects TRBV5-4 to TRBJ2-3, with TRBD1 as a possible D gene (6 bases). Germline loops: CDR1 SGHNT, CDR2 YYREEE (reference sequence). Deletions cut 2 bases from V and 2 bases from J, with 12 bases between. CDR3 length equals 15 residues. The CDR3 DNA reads TGTGCCAGCAGCTTACCTGGGACAATCACAGATACGCAGTATTTT. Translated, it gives CASSLPGTITDTQYF. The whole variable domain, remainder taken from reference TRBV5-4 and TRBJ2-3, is ETGVTQSPTHLIKTRGQQVTLRCSSQSGHNTVSWYQQALGQGPQFIFQYYREEENGRGNFPPRFSGLQFPNYSSELNVNALELDDSALYLCASSLPGTITDTQYFGPGTRLTVL.

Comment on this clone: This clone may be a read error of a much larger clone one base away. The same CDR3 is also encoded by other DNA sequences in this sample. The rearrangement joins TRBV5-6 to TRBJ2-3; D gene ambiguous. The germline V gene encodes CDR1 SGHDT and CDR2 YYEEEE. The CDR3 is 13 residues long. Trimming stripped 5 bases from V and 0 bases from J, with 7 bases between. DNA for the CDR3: TGTGCCAGCAGTTTCCTTAGCACAGATACGCAGTATTTT. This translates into CASSFLSTDTQYF.

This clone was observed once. CDR3 in amino acids: CASSTRLAGAGEQYF. CDR3 sequence (DNA): TGTGCCAGCAGTACAAGACTAGCGGGGGCTGGCGAGCAGTACTTC. The V and J genes are TRBV6-6 and TRBJ2-7; TRBD2 matches at 12 bases. Germline V gene sequence: CDR1 MNHNY, CDR2 SVGAGI (reference sequence). V shed 5 bases and J 6 bases; nucleotides not matched to a gene: 8. The CDR3 has 15 amino acids.

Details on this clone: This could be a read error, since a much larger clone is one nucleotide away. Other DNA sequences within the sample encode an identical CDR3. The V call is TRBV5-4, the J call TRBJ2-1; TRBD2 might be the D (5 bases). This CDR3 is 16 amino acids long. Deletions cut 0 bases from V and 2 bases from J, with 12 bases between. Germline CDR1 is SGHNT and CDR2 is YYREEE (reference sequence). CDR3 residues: CASSLEGRAAYNEQFF. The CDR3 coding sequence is TGTGCCAGCAGCTTGGAAGGGCGGGCGGCCTACAATGAGCAGTTCTTC.

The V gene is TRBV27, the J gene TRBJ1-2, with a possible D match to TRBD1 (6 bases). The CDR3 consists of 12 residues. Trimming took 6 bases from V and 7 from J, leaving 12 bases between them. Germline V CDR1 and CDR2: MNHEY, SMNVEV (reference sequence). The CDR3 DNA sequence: TGTGCCAGCAGCACAGGGATGGGTGGCTACACCTTC. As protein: CASSTGMGGYTF.

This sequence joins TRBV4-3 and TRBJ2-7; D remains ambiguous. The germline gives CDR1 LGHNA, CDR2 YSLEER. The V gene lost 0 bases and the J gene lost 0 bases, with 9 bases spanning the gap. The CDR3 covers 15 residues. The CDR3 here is CASSQERLSSYEQYF. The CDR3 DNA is TGCGCCAGCAGCCAAGAGAGATTAAGCTCCTACGAGCAGTACTTC.

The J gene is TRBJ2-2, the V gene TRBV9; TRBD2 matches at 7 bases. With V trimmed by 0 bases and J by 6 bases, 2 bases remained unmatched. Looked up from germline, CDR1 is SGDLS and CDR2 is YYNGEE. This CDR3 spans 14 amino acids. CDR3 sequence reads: CASSVEGGAGELFF. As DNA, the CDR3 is TGTGCCAGCAGCGTAGAGGGAGGGGCCGGGGAGCTGTTTTTT.